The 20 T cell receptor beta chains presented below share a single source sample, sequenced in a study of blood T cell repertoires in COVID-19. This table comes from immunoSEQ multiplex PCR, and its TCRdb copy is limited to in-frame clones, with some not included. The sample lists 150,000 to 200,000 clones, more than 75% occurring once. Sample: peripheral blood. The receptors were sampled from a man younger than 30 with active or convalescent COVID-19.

CDR3 nucleotide sequence: TGTGCCACCCAATGGCAGGGGGCGTCTGGGGAGCTGTTTTTT. Translated, it gives CATQWQGASGELFF. The chain employs TRBV7-9 and TRBJ2-2; 8 positions agree with TRBD1. Trimming cost V 10 bases and J 8 bases; bases outside gene matches: 12. Germline V gene sequence: CDR1 SEHNR, CDR2 FQNEAQ (reference sequence). The CDR3 totals 14 residues.

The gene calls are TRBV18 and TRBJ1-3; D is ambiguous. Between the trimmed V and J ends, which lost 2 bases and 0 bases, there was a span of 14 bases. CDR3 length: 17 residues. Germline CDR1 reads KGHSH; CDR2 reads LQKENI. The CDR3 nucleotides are TGTGCCAGCTCACCATTGTTTACGGGGAGCTCTGGAAACACCATATATTTT. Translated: CASSPLFTGSSGNTIYF.

CDR3 nucleotide sequence: TGTGCCAGCAGTTATACCCCACCCCGGACCGGGGAGCTGTTTTTT. Its protein is CASSYTPPRTGELFF. This sequence joins TRBV27 and TRBJ2-2, with D unclear. The CDR3 contains 15 residues. Germline lookup yields CDR1 MNHEY and CDR2 SMNVEV (reference sequence). The germline V and J ends were trimmed by 4 bases and 5 bases, with 14 bases remaining between them.

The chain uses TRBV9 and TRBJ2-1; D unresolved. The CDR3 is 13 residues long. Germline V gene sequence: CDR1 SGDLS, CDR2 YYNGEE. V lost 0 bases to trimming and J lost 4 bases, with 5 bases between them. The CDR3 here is CASSVAPYNEQFF. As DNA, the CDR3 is TGTGCCAGCAGCGTAGCTCCGTACAATGAGCAGTTCTTC.

CDR3 amino acids: CATLKGGSNQPQHF. In DNA, the CDR3 is TGTGCCACTCTAAAAGGGGGTAGCAATCAGCCCCAGCATTTT. The chain links TRBV15 to TRBJ1-5, with D maybe TRBD1 (6 bases). The CDR3 spans 14 residues. V was trimmed by 9 bases and J by 0 bases, leaving 12 bases between them. Per germline, CDR1 LNHNV and CDR2 YYDKDF (reference sequence).

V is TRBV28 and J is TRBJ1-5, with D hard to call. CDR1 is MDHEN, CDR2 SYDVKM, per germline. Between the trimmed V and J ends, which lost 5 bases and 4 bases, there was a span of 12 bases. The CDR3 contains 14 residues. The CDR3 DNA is TGTGCCAGCAGTCCCGACTGGAATAATCAGCCCCAGCATTTT. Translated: CASSPDWNNQPQHF. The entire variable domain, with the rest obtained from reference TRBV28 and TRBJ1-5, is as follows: DVKVTQSSRYLVKRTGEKVFLECVQDMDHENMFWYRQDPGLGLRLIYFSYDVKMKEKGDIPEGYSVSREKKERFSLILESASTNQTSMYLCASSPDWNNQPQHFGDGTRLSIL.

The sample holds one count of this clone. The CDR3 DNA sequence: TGTGCCAGCACCGACAGGGGAAACTCTAACTATGGCTACACCTTC. Its protein is CASTDRGNSNYGYTF. This chain links TRBV6-5 with TRBJ1-2; 8 bases map to TRBD1. The V and J ends lost 7 bases and 0 bases, in that order; junction bases with no gene match: 7. This CDR3 is 15 amino acids long. The germline V gene has CDR1 MNHEY and CDR2 SVGAGI.

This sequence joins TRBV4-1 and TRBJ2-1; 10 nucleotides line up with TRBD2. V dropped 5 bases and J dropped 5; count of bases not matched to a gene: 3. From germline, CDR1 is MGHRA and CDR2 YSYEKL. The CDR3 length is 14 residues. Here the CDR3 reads CASSRTSGNNEQFF. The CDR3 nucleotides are TGCGCCAGCAGCAGGACTAGCGGTAACAATGAGCAGTTCTTC.

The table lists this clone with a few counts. CDR3 coding DNA: TGCAGCGTTGAAGGGACAGGGGGTGAGACCCAGTACTTC. Encoded protein: CSVEGTGGETQYF. The chain employs TRBV29-1 and TRBJ2-5; 10 positions agree with TRBD1. The CDR3 has 13 residues. The trim removed 1 base at V and 5 bases at J, leaving 1 base unmatched. Germline values: CDR1 SQVTM, CDR2 ANQGSEA.

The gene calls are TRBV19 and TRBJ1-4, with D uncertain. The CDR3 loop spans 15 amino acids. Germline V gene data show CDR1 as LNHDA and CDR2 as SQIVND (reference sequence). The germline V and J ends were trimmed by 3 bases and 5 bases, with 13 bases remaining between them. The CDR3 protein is CASSITSQLNEKLFF. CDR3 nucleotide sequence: TGTGCCAGTAGTATCACGTCACAGTTGAATGAAAAACTGTTTTTT.

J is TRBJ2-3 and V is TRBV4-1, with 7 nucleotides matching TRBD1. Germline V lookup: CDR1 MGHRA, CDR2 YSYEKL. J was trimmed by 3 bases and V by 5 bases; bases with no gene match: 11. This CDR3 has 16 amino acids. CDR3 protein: CASSGNRGETTDTQYF. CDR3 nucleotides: TGCGCCAGCAGCGGTAACAGGGGAGAAACGACAGATACGCAGTATTTT.

DNA of the CDR3: TGTGCCAGTAGTATATACCCCGGGACAGATTACAATGAGCAGTTCTTC. Its protein is CASSIYPGTDYNEQFF. The rearrangement links TRBV19 to TRBJ2-1; 7 positions match TRBD1. V lost 2 bases and J lost 4; bases outside the gene matches: 8. Germline CDR1 reads LNHDA; CDR2 reads SQIVND (reference sequence). This CDR3 has 16 amino acids.

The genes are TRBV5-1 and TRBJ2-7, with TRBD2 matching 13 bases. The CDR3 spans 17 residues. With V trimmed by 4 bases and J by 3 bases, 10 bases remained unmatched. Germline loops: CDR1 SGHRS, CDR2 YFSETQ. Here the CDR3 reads CASSGARRTSGSYEQYF. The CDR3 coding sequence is TGCGCCAGCAGCGGGGCGAGGAGGACTAGCGGGAGCTACGAGCAGTACTTC.

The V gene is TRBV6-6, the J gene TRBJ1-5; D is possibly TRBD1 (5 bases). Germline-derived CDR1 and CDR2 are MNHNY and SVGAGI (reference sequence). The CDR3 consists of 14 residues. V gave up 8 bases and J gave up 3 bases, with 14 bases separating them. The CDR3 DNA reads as TGTGCCAGCCGCGGGGCAGCCAACAATCAGCCCCAGCATTTT. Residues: CASRGAANNQPQHF.

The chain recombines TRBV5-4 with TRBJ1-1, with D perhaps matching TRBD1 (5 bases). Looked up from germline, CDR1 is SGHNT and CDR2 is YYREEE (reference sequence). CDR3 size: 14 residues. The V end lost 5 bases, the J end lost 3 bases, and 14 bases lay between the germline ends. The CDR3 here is CASRLQGGHTEAFF. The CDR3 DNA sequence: TGTGCCAGCAGACTCCAGGGAGGGCACACTGAAGCTTTCTTT.

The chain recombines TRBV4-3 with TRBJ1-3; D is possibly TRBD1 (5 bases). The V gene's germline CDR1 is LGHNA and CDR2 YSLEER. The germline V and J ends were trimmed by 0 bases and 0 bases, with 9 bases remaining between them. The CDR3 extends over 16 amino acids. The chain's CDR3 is CASSQDRGSSGNTIYF. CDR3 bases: TGCGCCAGCAGCCAAGATCGGGGGAGCTCTGGAAACACCATATATTTT.

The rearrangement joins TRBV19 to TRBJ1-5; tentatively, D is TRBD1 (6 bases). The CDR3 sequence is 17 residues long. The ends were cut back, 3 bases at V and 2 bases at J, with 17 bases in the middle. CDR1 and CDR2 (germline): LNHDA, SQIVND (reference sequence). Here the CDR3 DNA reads TGTGCCAGTAGTATCTGCAGGGGAAAAAATTGCAATCAGCCCCAGCATTTT. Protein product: CASSICRGKNCNQPQHF.

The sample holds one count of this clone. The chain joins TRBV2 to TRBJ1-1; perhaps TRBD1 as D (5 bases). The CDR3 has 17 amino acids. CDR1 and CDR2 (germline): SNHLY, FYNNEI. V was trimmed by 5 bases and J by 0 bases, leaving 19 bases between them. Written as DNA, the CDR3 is TGTGCCAGCAGTCAGGGTTCCCGCTTGGGCATGAACACTGAAGCTTTCTTT. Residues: CASSQGSRLGMNTEAFF.

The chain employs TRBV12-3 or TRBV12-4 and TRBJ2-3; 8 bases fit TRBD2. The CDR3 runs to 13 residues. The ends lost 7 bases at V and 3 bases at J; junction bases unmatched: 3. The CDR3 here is CASMSGSTDTQYF. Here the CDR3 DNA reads TGTGCCAGCATGAGCGGGAGTACAGATACGCAGTATTTT.

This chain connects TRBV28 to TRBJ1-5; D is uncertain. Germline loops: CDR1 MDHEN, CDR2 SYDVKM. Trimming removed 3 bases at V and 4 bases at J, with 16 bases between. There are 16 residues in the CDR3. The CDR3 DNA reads TGTGCCAGCAGTTTCGGGGTAGCTAGACCAAATCAGCCCCAGCATTTT. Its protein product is CASSFGVARPNQPQHF.